A single sample gave rise to the 5 T cell receptor beta chains below, sequenced in a study of identical twins. TCRdb reprocessed the 5' RACE reads with MiXCR, giving one entry per CDR3 protein. The sample shows a few hundred thousand distinct CDR3 sequences, 9.5% to 15% of them seen only once. These data were likewise used in another study, on yellow fever vaccine responses in identical twins.

Specimen: memory (CD45RO+) T cells sorted from blood. These receptors originate from a woman aged 18 to 35 in good health.

The chain is built from TRBV11-2 and TRBJ2-5, with a tentative D call TRBD1 (6 bases). Deletions cut 6 bases from V and 5 bases from J, with 13 bases between. CDR1 SGHAT and CDR2 FQNNGV come from the germline V gene. The CDR3 runs 13 residues. The CDR3 nucleotides are TGTGCCAGCAGTAAACAGGGAAGGGAGACCCAGTACTTC. Encoded protein: CASSKQGRETQYF.

Many counts were recorded for this clonotype. The chain uses TRBV4-2 and TRBJ2-2, with TRBD2 matching 12 bases. Germline V gene lookup returns CDR1 LGHNA and CDR2 YNFKEQ. This CDR3 spans 17 amino acids. V lost 4 bases and J lost 7; bases outside the gene matches: 10. CDR3 in amino acids: CASSPRSLAGGGGELFF. The CDR3 coding sequence is TGTGCCAGCAGCCCCAGAAGTCTAGCGGGAGGGGGCGGGGAGCTGTTTTTT.

This chain links TRBV7-2 with TRBJ1-3; weak D call: TRBD1 (6 bases). This CDR3 is built from 17 residues. The V gene's germline CDR1 is SGHTA and CDR2 FQGNSA. V lost 0 bases and J 3 bases, leaving 15 bases between the germline ends. CDR3: CASSLAAAGGFGNTIYF. The CDR3, as DNA: TGTGCCAGCAGCTTAGCCGCAGCGGGGGGCTTTGGAAACACCATATATTTT.

This rearrangement joins TRBV7-2 to TRBJ2-6; no firm D call. The CDR3 runs 17 residues. With 8 bases removed from V and 1 base from J, the gap between germline ends came to 18 bases. Germline V gene lookup returns CDR1 SGHTA and CDR2 FQGNSA. For the CDR3, the DNA is TGTGCCAGCGGGGATTGGGCCTCACCTTCTGGGGCCAACGTCCTGACTTTC. Encoded protein: CASGDWASPSGANVLTF.

This clonotype was counted a few times. V gene TRBV24-1 combines with J gene TRBJ2-1; D is unclear. The CDR3 length is 15 residues. Trimming took 4 bases from V and 3 from J, leaving 12 bases between them. CDR1 KGHDR and CDR2 SFDVKD come from the germline V gene. CDR3: CATSDSRLYYNEQFF. CDR3 coding DNA: TGTGCCACCAGTGACTCGCGGCTATACTACAATGAGCAGTTCTTC.